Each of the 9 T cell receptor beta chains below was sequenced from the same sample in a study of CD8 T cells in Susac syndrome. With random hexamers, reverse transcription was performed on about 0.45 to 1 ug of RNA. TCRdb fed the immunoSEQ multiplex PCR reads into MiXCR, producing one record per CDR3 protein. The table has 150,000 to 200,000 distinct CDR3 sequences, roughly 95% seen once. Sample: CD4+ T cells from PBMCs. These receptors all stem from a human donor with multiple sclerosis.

The CDR3 spells CASSSAPGKETQYF. The CDR3 nucleotides read TGTGCCAGCAGCTCCGCCCCGGGGAAAGAGACCCAGTACTTC. The V and J genes are TRBV7-6 and TRBJ2-5, with D perhaps matching TRBD2 (5 bases). V was pared by 4 bases and J by 3 bases, with 12 bases between. This CDR3 has 14 amino acids. Germline V gene lookup returns CDR1 SGHVS and CDR2 FNYEAQ.

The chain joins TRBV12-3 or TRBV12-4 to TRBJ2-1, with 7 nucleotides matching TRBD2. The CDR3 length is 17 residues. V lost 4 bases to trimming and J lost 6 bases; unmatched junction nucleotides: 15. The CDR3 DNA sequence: TGTGCCAGCAGTTCCCTCAGGGAGGGTCACCAATTCAATGAGCAGTTCTTC. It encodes CASSSLREGHQFNEQFF.

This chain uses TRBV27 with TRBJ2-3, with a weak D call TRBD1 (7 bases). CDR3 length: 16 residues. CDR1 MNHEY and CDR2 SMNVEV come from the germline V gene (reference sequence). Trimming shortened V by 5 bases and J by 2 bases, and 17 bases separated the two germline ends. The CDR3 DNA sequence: TGTGCCAGCAGTGTCCCAGGGGGGCTCTACACAGATACGCAGTATTTT. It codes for CASSVPGGLYTDTQYF.

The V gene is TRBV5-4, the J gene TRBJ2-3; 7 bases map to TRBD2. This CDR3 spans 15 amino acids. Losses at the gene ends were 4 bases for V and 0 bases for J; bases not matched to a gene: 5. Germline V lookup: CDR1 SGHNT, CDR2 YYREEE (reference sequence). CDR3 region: CASSRREKSTDTQYF. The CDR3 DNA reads TGTGCCAGCAGCCGGCGGGAGAAGAGCACAGATACGCAGTATTTT.

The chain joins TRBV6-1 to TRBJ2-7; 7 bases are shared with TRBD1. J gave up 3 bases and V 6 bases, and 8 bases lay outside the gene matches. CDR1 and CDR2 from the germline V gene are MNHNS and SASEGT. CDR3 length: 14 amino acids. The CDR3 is CASRMGTDNYEQYF. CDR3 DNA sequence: TGTGCCAGCAGGATGGGGACAGATAACTACGAGCAGTACTTC.

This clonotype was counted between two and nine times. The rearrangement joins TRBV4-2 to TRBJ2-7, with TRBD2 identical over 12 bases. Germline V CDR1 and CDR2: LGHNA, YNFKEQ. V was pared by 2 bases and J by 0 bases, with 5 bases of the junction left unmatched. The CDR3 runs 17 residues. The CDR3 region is CASSQLGLAGISYEQYF. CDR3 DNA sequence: TGTGCCAGCAGCCAACTTGGACTAGCGGGGATCTCCTACGAGCAGTACTTC.

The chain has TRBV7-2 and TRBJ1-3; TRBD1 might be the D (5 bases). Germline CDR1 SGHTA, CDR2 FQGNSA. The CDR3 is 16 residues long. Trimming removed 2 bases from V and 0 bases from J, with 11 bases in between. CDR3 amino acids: CASSLLGHASGNTIYF. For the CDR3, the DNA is TGTGCCAGCAGCTTACTGGGGCATGCCTCTGGAAACACCATATATTTT.

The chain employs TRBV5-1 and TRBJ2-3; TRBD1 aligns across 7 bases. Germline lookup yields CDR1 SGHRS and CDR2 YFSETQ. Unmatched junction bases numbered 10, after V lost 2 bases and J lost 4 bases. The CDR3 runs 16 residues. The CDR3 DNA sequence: TGCGCCAGCAGCTTCCTGCGAGACAGGGTGTCAGATACGCAGTATTTT. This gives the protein CASSFLRDRVSDTQYF.

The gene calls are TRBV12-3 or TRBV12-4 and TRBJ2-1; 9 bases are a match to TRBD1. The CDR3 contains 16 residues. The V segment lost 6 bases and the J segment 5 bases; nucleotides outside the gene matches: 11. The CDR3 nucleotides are TGTGCCAGCAGCCGACTCGGGACAGGGAACCACAATGAGCAGTTCTTC. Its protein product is CASSRLGTGNHNEQFF.